The 5 T cell receptor beta chains listed next were all sequenced from one sample in a study of cytomegalovirus exposure and HLA in healthy donors. The primer mix had 60 Vbeta and 13 Jbeta primers. This table comes from immunoSEQ multiplex PCR, and its TCRdb copy is limited to in-frame clones, with some not included. The table includes around 130,000 clones, roughly 66% detected once. Material: PBMCs. The receptors here all came from a man between 18 and 35 years old in good health and CMV-seronegative.

The chain employs TRBV4-1 and TRBJ2-1; 7 bases map to TRBD2. The germline V gene has CDR1 MGHRA and CDR2 YSYEKL. V gave up 0 bases and J gave up 3 bases; unmatched junction bases: 8. There are 17 residues in the CDR3. The CDR3 is CASSQDQAGVRYNEQFF. Written as DNA, the CDR3 is TGCGCCAGCAGCCAAGATCAGGCGGGGGTTCGCTACAATGAGCAGTTCTTC.

The chain joins TRBV19 to TRBJ2-1; 8 bases map to TRBD2. V lost 8 bases, J lost 3 bases, and 6 bases stayed unmatched. Germline V lookup: CDR1 LNHDA, CDR2 SQIVND (reference sequence). CDR3 size: 14 residues. The CDR3 region is CASRREGSYNEQFF. CDR3 bases: TGTGCCAGTCGACGGGAGGGTAGCTACAATGAGCAGTTCTTC. The full variable domain, completed using reference TRBV19 and TRBJ2-1, is DGGITQSPKYLFRKEGQNVTLSCEQNLNHDAMYWYRQDPGQGLRLIYYSQIVNDFQKGDIAEGYSVSREKKESFPLTVTSAQKNPTAFYLCASRREGSYNEQFFGPGTRLTVL.

This sequence joins TRBV7-9 and TRBJ2-7; the match to TRBD1 covers 9 bases. Trimming cost V 4 bases and J 3 bases; bases outside gene matches: 7. This CDR3 has 15 amino acids. The germline V gene encodes CDR1 SEHNR and CDR2 FQNEAQ (reference sequence). In nucleotides, the CDR3 is TGTGCCAGCAGCTCTACAGGGGGCCTCTTCTACGAGCAGTACTTC. This sequence encodes CASSSTGGLFYEQYF.

This clone was recorded once. The gene calls are TRBV28 and TRBJ1-1; D call uncertain. The CDR3 sequence is 14 residues long. Trimming pared 3 bases from V and 4 bases from J, leaving 12 bases between. The germline V gene has CDR1 MDHEN and CDR2 SYDVKM. CDR3 sequence reads: CASSLERRGTEAFF. Here the CDR3 DNA reads TGTGCCAGCAGTTTGGAGAGAAGAGGCACTGAAGCTTTCTTT.

The chain employs TRBV28 and TRBJ2-7; D is unresolved. CDR3 length: 13 residues. Trimming removed 8 bases at V and 1 base at J, with 12 bases between. Germline CDR1 and CDR2: MDHEN and SYDVKM. CDR3 bases: TGTGCCAGCCGGTTCGGTCCGTCCTACGAGCAGTACTTC. This codes for CASRFGPSYEQYF.